This T cell receptor beta chain originates from a study of T cells in tumors after PD-1 blockade. About the research overall: Patients had no prior checkpoint blockade, systemic immunosuppressants, or anti-cancer therapy within 4 weeks.

The CDR3 covers 16 residues. Trimming shortened V by 3 bases and J by 4 bases, and 13 bases separated the two germline ends. Germline V gives CDR1 MNHNS, CDR2 SASEGT. This table comes from immunoSEQ multiplex PCR, and its TCRdb copy is limited to in-frame clones, with some not included. This sample yields approximately 47,000 clones, of which roughly 84% are seen a single time; 8.7% belongs to the top ten. This TCR came from a human donor with advanced basal cell or squamous cell carcinoma (not recorded which). The V gene is TRBV6-1, the J gene TRBJ2-6; D remains ambiguous. The specimen comprised PBMCs, sampled before anti-PD-1 therapy. The CDR3 sequence is CASSDAWGMGANVLTF. The CDR3 DNA reads as TGTGCCAGCAGTGATGCATGGGGAATGGGGGCCAACGTCCTGACTTTC.